The 19 T cell receptor beta chains listed next were all sequenced from one sample in a study of blood T cell repertoires in COVID-19. The data were produced by immunoSEQ multiplex PCR, yet TCRdb's version contains in-frame clones alone and is incomplete. The table lists nearly 400,000 clones, roughly 89% of them singletons. The sequencing sample was made of PBMCs or T cells enriched from blood (not recorded which). The origin of the receptors is a woman aged 25 to 39 who had recovered from COVID-19.

The chain couples TRBV5-1 to TRBJ2-7; D call uncertain. The CDR3 totals 15 residues. The V end lost 0 bases, the J end lost 1 base, and 11 bases lay between the germline ends. Germline lookup yields CDR1 SGHRS and CDR2 YFSETQ. The CDR3 DNA sequence: TGCGCCAGCAGCTTGGACCCAGGAAATTCCTACGAGCAGTACTTC. As protein: CASSLDPGNSYEQYF. Supplemented by reference TRBV5-1 and TRBJ2-7, the full variable domain reads KAGVTQTPRYLIKTRGQQVTLSCSPISGHRSVSWYQQTPGQGLQFLFEYFSETQRNKGNFPGRFSGRQFSNSRSEMNVSTLELGDSALYLCASSLDPGNSYEQYFGPGTRLTVT.

This chain uses TRBV5-1 with TRBJ2-1; no firm D call. V lost 2 bases and J 8 bases, leaving 11 bases between the germline ends. CDR1 is SGHRS, CDR2 YFSETQ, per germline. This CDR3 contains 13 residues. The CDR3 DNA reads as TGCGCCAGCAGCTTTGGGCCTTGGGATGAGCAGTTCTTC. Protein: CASSFGPWDEQFF. The full variable domain, in which reference TRBV5-1 and TRBJ2-1 provide the parts outside the CDR3, is KAGVTQTPRYLIKTRGQQVTLSCSPISGHRSVSWYQQTPGQGLQFLFEYFSETQRNKGNFPGRFSGRQFSNSRSEMNVSTLELGDSALYLCASSFGPWDEQFFGPGTRLTVL.

The J gene is TRBJ2-3, the V gene TRBV7-3; 8 nucleotides line up with TRBD2. The J segment lost 2 bases and the V segment lost 5 bases, leaving 6 bases of the junction unmatched. CDR3 size: 15 residues. Germline V lookup: CDR1 SGHTA, CDR2 FQGTGA. The CDR3 DNA follows: TGTGCCAGCAGCCCGGGGGGGCGAGCCACAGATACGCAGTATTTT. This gives the protein CASSPGGRATDTQYF.

The chain combines TRBV28 with TRBJ2-3, with TRBD2 matching over 10 bases. The CDR3 contains 14 residues. The V gene end was trimmed by 3 bases and the J gene end by 5 bases; junction bases not matched to a gene: 2. The germline CDR1 and CDR2 sequences are MDHEN and SYDVKM. The CDR3 region is CASSLGLAQDTQYF. In nucleotides, the CDR3 is TGTGCCAGCAGTTTGGGACTAGCGCAAGATACGCAGTATTTT. Using reference TRBV28 and TRBJ2-3 for the parts outside the CDR3, the full variable domain is DVKVTQSSRYLVKRTGEKVFLECVQDMDHENMFWYRQDPGLGLRLIYFSYDVKMKEKGDIPEGYSVSREKKERFSLILESASTNQTSMYLCASSLGLAQDTQYFGPGTRLTVL.

The chain couples TRBV5-1 to TRBJ2-7; 9 bases fit TRBD1. After removal of 4 bases from V and 4 bases from J, the junction contained 9 bases not matched to a gene. The germline gives CDR1 SGHRS, CDR2 YFSETQ. The CDR3 runs 15 residues. CDR3 region: CASSRIRDREYEQYF. The CDR3 DNA reads TGCGCCAGCAGCAGAATCCGGGACAGGGAGTACGAGCAGTACTTC.

V is TRBV5-6 and J is TRBJ2-7; 7 bases align to TRBD1. Germline-derived CDR1 and CDR2 are SGHDT and YYEEEE. This CDR3 has 15 residues. J lost 2 bases, V lost 0 bases, and 5 bases had no gene match. The chain's CDR3 is CASSLGQGHAYEQYF. The CDR3 DNA reads as TGTGCCAGCAGCTTGGGACAGGGTCACGCCTACGAGCAGTACTTC.

The V and J genes are TRBV20-1 and TRBJ1-2; the D is unclear. Germline V gene sequence: CDR1 DFQATT, CDR2 SNEGSKA (reference sequence). V was shortened by 1 base and J by 6 bases, with 6 bases between the two germline ends. This CDR3 is built from 11 residues. As DNA, the CDR3 is TGCAGTGCTAGAGTGGGCAATGGCTACACCTTC. This sequence encodes CSARVGNGYTF.

CDR3 bases: TGTGCCAGCAGTACCACAGGGACTGAAGCTTTCTTT. This encodes CASSTTGTEAFF. V and J are TRBV27 and TRBJ1-1; D may be TRBD1 (6 bases). The CDR3 spans 12 residues. Between the trimmed V and J ends, which lost 5 bases and 5 bases, there was a span of 9 bases. Germline CDR1 MNHEY, CDR2 SMNVEV (reference sequence).

The rearrangement links TRBV7-3 to TRBJ2-5; a weak D match, TRBD2 (5 bases). The germline gives CDR1 SGHTA, CDR2 FQGTGA. The CDR3 extends over 14 amino acids. Trimming removed 0 bases at V and 5 bases at J, with 10 bases between. This CDR3 reads CASSLTPASETQYF. CDR3 in DNA: TGTGCCAGCAGCTTAACTCCCGCTAGCGAGACCCAGTACTTC.

J is TRBJ1-2 and V is TRBV4-1; a weak D match, TRBD1 (5 bases). The germline CDR1 and CDR2 sequences are MGHRA and YSYEKL. This CDR3 region has 16 residues. V lost 0 bases and J lost 6, with 17 bases in between. The CDR3: CASSQELTGFEDGYTF. Written as DNA, the CDR3 is TGCGCCAGCAGCCAAGAACTTACAGGCTTTGAAGATGGCTACACCTTC.

CDR3 amino acids: CASSPYGQGRSSRDTQYF. The CDR3 DNA follows: TGTGCCAGTAGCCCCTATGGACAGGGACGGAGTTCTAGAGATACGCAGTATTTT. The chain uses TRBV19 and TRBJ2-3, with 8 bases lining up with TRBD1. This CDR3 is 18 amino acids long. V was clipped by 6 bases and J by 5 bases; unmatched bases: 19. CDR1 is LNHDA and CDR2 is SQIVND in the germline V gene (reference sequence).

The rearrangement uses TRBV10-1 and TRBJ2-1, with a possible D match to TRBD2 (6 bases). The CDR3 consists of 17 residues. V was pared by 3 bases and J by 4 bases, with 19 bases between. Looked up from germline, CDR1 is WNHNN and CDR2 is SYGVQD (reference sequence). In DNA, the CDR3 is TGCGCCAGCAGTGATCTTCCGAGTGAGGGAGGTTACAATGAGCAGTTCTTC. It encodes CASSDLPSEGGYNEQFF.

The rearrangement joins TRBV7-2 to TRBJ2-5; 9 nucleotides match TRBD1. Germline V lookup: CDR1 SGHTA, CDR2 FQGNSA. This CDR3 contains 17 residues. After removal of 1 base from V and 1 base from J, the junction contained 7 bases not matched to a gene. The CDR3 nucleotides read TGTGCCAGCAGCTTAGGAGGGACAGGGACCGCCCAAGAGACCCAGTACTTC. Protein product: CASSLGGTGTAQETQYF.

This clone was counted once. The rearrangement links TRBV30 to TRBJ2-7, with D maybe TRBD2 (7 bases). V was pared by 3 bases and J by 0 bases, with 15 bases between. In germline, CDR1 is GTSNPN, CDR2 SVGIG (reference sequence). CDR3 size: 15 residues. Written as DNA, the CDR3 is TGTGCCTGGAGGGCCGCGGGGGCGAACTCCTACGAGCAGTACTTC. As protein: CAWRAAGANSYEQYF.

The chain links TRBV21-1 to TRBJ1-2; the DNA was not compared with TRBD1, the D call given in the table. TRBV21-1 is a pseudogene. The length of the CDR3 is 13 residues. The CDR3 nucleotides read TGTGCCAGCAGCCCGGGACATAGCTATGGCTACACCTTC. This sequence encodes CASSPGHSYGYTF.

The count of this clone is one. CDR3 in amino acids: CASSSGSYGYTF. CDR3 nucleotide sequence: TGTGCCAGCAGTTCAGGAAGCTATGGCTACACCTTC. This chain joins TRBV6-2 or TRBV6-3 and TRBJ1-2, with D unclear. Per germline, CDR1 MNHEY and CDR2 SVGEGT. Trimming removed 4 bases from V and 4 bases from J, with 7 bases in between. The CDR3 consists of 12 residues.

The chain joins TRBV14 to TRBJ1-2; TRBD1 agrees at 9 bases. The V and J ends lost 1 base and 8 bases, in that order; junction bases with no gene match: 14. The V gene's germline CDR1 is SGHDN and CDR2 FVKESK. The CDR3 consists of 17 residues. The CDR3 DNA is TGTGCCAGCAGCCAAGCCCCGGGACAGGGAAAATCGAGAGGCTACACCTTC. It translates to CASSQAPGQGKSRGYTF.

V usage is TRBV19 and J usage is TRBJ2-4, with 9 bases lining up with TRBD2. The germline V gene has CDR1 LNHDA and CDR2 SQIVND (reference sequence). The V gene end was trimmed by 1 base and the J gene end by 8 bases; junction bases not matched to a gene: 9. The CDR3 length is 16 residues. CDR3 coding DNA: TGTGCCAGTAGTATAGCCGCGGGAGGGGATTGGGACATTCAGTACTTC. Its protein product is CASSIAAGGDWDIQYF.

The chain combines TRBV7-2 with TRBJ2-1, with a tentative D call TRBD1 (6 bases). From germline, CDR1 is SGHTA and CDR2 FQGNSA. CDR3 size: 15 residues. V lost 3 bases, J lost 4 bases, and 13 bases lay in between. The CDR3 region is CASSFTRGLYNEQFF. The CDR3 DNA follows: TGTGCCAGCAGCTTTACCAGGGGCCTTTACAATGAGCAGTTCTTC. The full variable domain, completed using reference TRBV7-2 and TRBJ2-1, is GAGVSQSPSNKVTEKGKDVELRCDPISGHTALYWYRQSLGQGLEFLIYFQGNSAPDKSGLPSDRFSAERTGGSVSTLTIQRTQQEDSAVYLCASSFTRGLYNEQFFGPGTRLTVL.